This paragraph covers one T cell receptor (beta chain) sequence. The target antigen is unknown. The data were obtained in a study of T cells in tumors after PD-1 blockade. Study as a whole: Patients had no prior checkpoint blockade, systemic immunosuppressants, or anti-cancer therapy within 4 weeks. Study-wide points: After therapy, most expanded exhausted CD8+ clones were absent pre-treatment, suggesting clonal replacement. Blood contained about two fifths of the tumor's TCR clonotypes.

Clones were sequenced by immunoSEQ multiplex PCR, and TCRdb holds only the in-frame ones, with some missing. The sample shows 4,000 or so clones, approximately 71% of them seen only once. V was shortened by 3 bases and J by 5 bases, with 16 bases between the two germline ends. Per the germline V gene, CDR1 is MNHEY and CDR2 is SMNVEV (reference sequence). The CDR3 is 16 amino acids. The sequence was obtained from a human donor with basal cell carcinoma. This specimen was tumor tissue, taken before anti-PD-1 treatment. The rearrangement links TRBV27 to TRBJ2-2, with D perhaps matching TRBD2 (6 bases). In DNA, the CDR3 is TGTGCCAGCAGTTTTTATGAGGGAGGTGAGACCGGGGAGCTGTTTTTT. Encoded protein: CASSFYEGGETGELFF.